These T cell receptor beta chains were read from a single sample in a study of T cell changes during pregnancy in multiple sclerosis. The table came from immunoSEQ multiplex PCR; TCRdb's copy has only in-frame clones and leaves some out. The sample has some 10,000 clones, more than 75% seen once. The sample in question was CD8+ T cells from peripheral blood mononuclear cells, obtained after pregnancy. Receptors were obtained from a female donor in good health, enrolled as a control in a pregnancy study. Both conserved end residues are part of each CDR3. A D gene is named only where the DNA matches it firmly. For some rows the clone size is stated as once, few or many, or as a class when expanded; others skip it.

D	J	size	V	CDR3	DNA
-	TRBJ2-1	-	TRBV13	CASSFHYNEQFF	TGTGCCAGCAGCTTCCACTACAATGAGCAGTTCTTC
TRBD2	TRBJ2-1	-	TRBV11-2	CASSHYLAGVVNEQFF	TGTGCCAGCAGCCATTACCTAGCGGGAGTCGTCAATGAGCAGTTCTTC
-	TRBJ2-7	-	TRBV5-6	CASSLLFRPSSYEQYF	TGTGCCAGCAGCTTGCTTTTCAGGCCAAGCTCCTACGAGCAGTACTTC
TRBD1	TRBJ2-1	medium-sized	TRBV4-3	CASSQDWPTGVDEQFF	TGCGCCAGCAGCCAAGATTGGCCAACAGGGGTTGATGAGCAGTTCTTC
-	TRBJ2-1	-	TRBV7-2	CASSFDYLDYNEQFF	TGTGCCAGCAGCTTTGACTACTTGGATTACAATGAGCAGTTCTTC
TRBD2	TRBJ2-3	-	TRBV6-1	CASSEGSGGADTQYF	TGTGCCAGCAGTGAGGGTAGCGGGGGGGCCGATACGCAGTATTTT
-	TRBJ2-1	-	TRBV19	CASSTLSGQYNEQFF	TGTGCCAGTAGTACCCTAAGTGGGCAGTACAATGAGCAGTTCTTC
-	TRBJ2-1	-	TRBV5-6	CASSSLINEQFF	TGTGCCAGCAGCTCCCTAATCAATGAGCAGTTCTTC
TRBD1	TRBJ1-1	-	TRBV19	CASRITGGEAFF	TGTGCCAGTAGGATAACAGGGGGAGAAGCTTTCTTT
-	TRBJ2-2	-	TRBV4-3	CASSQEVAANTGELFF	TGCGCCAGCAGCCAGGAGGTAGCGGCCAACACCGGGGAGCTGTTTTTT
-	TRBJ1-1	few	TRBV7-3	CASSLGPKNTEAFF	TGTGCCAGCAGCTTAGGGCCGAAGAACACTGAAGCTTTCTTT
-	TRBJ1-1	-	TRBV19	CASVTGGTEAFF	TGTGCCAGTGTGACGGGGGGCACTGAAGCTTTCTTT
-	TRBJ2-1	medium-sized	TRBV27	CASSLAGSYNEQFF	TGTGCCAGCAGTTTAGCGGGCTCCTACAATGAGCAGTTCTTC
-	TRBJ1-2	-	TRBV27	CASSSYSSNYGYTF	TGTGCCAGCAGTTCCTACAGTTCTAACTATGGCTACACCTTC
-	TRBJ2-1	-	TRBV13	CASSPGEGSYNEQFF	TGTGCCAGCAGCCCCGGGGAAGGCTCCTACAATGAGCAGTTCTTC
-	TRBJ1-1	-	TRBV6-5	CASSYSSGRTEAFF	TGTGCCAGCAGTTACTCATCAGGCCGTACTGAAGCTTTCTTT
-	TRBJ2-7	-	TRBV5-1	CASSLGATAPYEQYF	TGCGCCAGCAGCTTGGGGGCGACAGCTCCCTACGAGCAGTACTTC
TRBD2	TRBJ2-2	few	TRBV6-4	CASSDGTSGSGELFF	TGTGCCAGCAGTGACGGGACTAGCGGGAGCGGGGAGCTGTTTTTT
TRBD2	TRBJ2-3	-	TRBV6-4	CASSGTSGADTQYF	TGTGCCAGCAGTGGGACTAGCGGGGCAGATACGCAGTATTTT
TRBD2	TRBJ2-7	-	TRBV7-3	CASSPLAGGTHEQYF	TGTGCCAGCAGCCCACTAGCGGGAGGGACCCACGAGCAGTACTTC
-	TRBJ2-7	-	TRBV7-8	CASSLHLPPQVVMHEQYF	TGTGCCAGCAGCCTCCACCTACCCCCACAGGTCGTGATGCACGAGCAGTACTTC
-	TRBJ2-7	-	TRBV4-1	CASSSGSYEQYF	TGCGCCAGCAGCTCCGGTTCCTACGAGCAGTACTTC
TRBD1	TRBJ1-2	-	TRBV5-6	CASSGREDRGFYGYTF	TGTGCCAGCAGCGGAAGAGAGGACAGGGGCTTTTATGGCTACACCTTC
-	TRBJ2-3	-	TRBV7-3	CASSPADLPTDTQYF	TGTGCCAGCAGCCCAGCGGATCTCCCAACAGATACGCAGTATTTT
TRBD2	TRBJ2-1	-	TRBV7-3	CASSLKGTSGSVGEQFF	TGTGCCAGCAGCCTGAAGGGGACTAGCGGGAGCGTAGGGGAGCAGTTCTTC
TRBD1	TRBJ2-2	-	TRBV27	CASRDREHRGAVF	TGTGCCAGCAGGGACAGGGAACACCGGGGAGCTGTTTTT
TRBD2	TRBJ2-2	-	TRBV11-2	CASSYGTIAGGLGGGELFF	TGTGCCAGCAGCTACGGGACTATAGCGGGGGGGCTAGGCGGTGGGGAGCTGTTTTTT
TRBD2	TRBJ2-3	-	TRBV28	CASSEPQGREGTDTQYF	TGTGCCAGCAGTGAGCCCCAGGGGCGGGAGGGCACAGATACGCAGTATTTT
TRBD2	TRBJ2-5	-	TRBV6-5	CASSPGGGVQETQYF	TGTGCCAGCAGTCCGGGAGGGGGGGTCCAAGAGACCCAGTACTTC
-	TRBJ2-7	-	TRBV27	CASRRLVNPNEQYF	TGTGCCAGCAGACGACTAGTCAACCCAAACGAGCAGTACTTC
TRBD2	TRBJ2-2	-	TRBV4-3	CASSQDRGVTGELFF	TGCGCCAGCAGCCAAGATCGGGGGGTTACCGGGGAGCTGTTTTTT
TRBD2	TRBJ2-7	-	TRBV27	CASSLGLDDEQYF	TGTGCCAGCAGTTTAGGACTAGACGACGAGCAGTACTTC
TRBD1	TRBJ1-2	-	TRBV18	CASSPPGQGSGYTF	TGTGCCAGCTCACCACCGGGACAGGGGTCTGGCTACACCTTC
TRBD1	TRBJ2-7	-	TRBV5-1	CASSFIGQGADEQYF	TGCGCCAGCAGCTTTATAGGACAGGGGGCGGACGAGCAGTACTTC
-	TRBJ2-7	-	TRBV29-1	CSVLETYEQYF	TGCAGCGTCCTAGAGACCTACGAGCAGTACTTC
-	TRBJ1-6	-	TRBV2	CASRWQGESPLHF	TGTGCCAGCAGGTGGCAGGGCGAGTCACCCCTCCACTTT
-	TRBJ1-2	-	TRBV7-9	CASRRDYGYTF	TGTGCCAGCAGGAGGGACTATGGCTACACCTTC
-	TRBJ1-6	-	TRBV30	CACYAGTPLHF	TGTGCCTGCTACGCGGGGACACCCCTCCACTTT
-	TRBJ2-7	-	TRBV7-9	CASRELADEQYF	TGTGCCAGCAGGGAGCTAGCAGACGAGCAGTACTTC
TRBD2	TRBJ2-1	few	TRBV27	CASSRVYEGLAGGLEQFF	TGTGCCAGCAGCCGAGTTTACGAGGGACTAGCGGGGGGGCTGGAGCAGTTCTTC
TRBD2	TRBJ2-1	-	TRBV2	CARTVGTSVNEQFF	TGTGCCAGGACAGTAGGGACTAGCGTGAATGAGCAGTTCTTC
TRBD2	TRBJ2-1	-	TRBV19	CASSLSGRGDEQFF	TGTGCCAGTAGTTTAAGCGGGAGAGGGGATGAGCAGTTCTTC
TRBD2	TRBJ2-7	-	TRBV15	CATSRAETSGLSYEQYF	TGTGCCACCAGCAGAGCGGAGACTAGCGGCCTCTCCTACGAGCAGTACTTC
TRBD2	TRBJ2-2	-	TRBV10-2	CASSSSGGAAGELFF	TGCGCCAGCAGCTCTAGCGGGGGGGCCGCCGGGGAGCTGTTTTTT
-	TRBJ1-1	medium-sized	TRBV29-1	CSVVGQNTEAFF	TGCAGCGTAGTGGGACAGAACACTGAAGCTTTCTTT
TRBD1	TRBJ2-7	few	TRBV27	CASGGQASSYEQYF	TGTGCCAGCGGAGGACAGGCGAGCTCCTACGAGCAGTACTTC
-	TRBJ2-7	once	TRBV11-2	CASSFPPWPF	TGTGCCAGCAGCTTCCCCCCGTGGCCCTTC
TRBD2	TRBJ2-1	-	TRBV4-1	CASSQPGLAGGFEQFF	TGCGCCAGCAGCCAACCGGGACTAGCGGGGGGTTTTGAGCAGTTCTTC
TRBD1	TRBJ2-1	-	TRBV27	CASSLYTGVHEQFF	TGTGCCAGCAGTTTATACACAGGGGTCCATGAGCAGTTCTTC
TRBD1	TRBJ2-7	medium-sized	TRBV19	CASSIGTGTEQYF	TGTGCCAGTAGTATCGGGACAGGGACCGAGCAGTACTTC